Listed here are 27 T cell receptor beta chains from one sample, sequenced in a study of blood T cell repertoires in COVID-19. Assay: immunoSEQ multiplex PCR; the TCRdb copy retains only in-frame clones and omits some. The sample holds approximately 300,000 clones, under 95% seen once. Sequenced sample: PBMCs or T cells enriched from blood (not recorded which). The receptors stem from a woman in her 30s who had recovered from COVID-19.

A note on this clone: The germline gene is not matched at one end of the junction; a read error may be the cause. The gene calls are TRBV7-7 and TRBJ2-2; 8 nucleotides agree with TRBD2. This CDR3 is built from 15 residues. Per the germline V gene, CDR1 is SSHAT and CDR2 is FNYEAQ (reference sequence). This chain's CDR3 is CASMKRGTNTGELFF. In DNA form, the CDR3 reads TGTGCTAGCATGAAGCGGGGGACCAACACCGGGGAGCTGTTTTTT.

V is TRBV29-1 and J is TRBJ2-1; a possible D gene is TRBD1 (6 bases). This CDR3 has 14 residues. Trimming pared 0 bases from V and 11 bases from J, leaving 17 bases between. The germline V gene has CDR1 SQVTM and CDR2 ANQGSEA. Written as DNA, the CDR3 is TGCAGCGTTGAAGAGCTCGGCGGACAGCAGAAGCAGTTCTTC. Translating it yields CSVEELGGQQKQFF.

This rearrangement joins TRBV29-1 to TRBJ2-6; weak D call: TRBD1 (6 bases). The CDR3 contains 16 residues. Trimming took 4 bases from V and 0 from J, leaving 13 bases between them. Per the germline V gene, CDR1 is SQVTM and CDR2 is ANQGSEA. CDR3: CSVGGRGTSGANVLTF. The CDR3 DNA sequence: TGCAGCGTTGGTGGCAGGGGAACCTCTGGGGCCAACGTCCTGACTTTC.

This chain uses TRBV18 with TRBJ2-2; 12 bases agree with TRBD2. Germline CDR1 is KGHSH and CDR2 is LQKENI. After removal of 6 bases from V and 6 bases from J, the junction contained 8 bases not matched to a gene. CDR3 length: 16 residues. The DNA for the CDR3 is TGTGCCAGCTCTTCCAGACTAGCGGGAGCCCCCGGGGAGCTGTTTTTT. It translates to CASSSRLAGAPGELFF.

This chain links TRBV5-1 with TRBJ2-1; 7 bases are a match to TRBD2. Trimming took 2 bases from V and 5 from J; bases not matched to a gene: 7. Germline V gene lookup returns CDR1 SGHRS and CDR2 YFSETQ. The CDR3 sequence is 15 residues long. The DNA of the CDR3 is TGCGCCAGCAGCTTCGGGGGGACTGCCAACAATGAGCAGTTCTTC. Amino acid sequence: CASSFGGTANNEQFF.

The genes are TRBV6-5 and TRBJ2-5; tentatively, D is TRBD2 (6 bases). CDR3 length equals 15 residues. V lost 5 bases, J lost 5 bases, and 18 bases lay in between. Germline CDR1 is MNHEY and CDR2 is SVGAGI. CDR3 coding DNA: TGTGCCAGCAGTCATGAAAGCGGGCGCGGGGAGACCCAGTACTTC. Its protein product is CASSHESGRGETQYF.

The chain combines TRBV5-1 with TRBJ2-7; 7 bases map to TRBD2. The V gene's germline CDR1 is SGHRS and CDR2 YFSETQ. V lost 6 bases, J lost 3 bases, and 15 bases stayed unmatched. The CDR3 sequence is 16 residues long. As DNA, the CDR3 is TGCGCCAGCAACCCGGGGGGAGGGCCGAGCGGCTACGAGCAGTACTTC. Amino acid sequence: CASNPGGGPSGYEQYF.

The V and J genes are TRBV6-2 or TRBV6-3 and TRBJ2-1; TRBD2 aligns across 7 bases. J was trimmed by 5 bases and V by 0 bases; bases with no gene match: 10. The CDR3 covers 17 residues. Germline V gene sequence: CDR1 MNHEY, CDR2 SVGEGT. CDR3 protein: CASSYSMGTMIHNEQFF. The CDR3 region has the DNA TGTGCCAGCAGTTACTCGATGGGGACTATGATCCACAATGAGCAGTTCTTC.

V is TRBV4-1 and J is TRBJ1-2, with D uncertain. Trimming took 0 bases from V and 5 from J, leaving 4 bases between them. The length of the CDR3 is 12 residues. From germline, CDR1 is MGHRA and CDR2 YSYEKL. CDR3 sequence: CASSQDSYGYTF. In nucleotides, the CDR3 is TGCGCCAGCAGCCAAGATTCTTATGGCTACACCTTC.

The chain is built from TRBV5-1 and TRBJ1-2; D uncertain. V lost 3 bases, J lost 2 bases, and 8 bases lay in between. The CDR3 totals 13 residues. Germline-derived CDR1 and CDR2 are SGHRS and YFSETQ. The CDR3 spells CASSSEGNYGYTF. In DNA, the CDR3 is TGCGCCAGCAGCTCCGAGGGAAACTATGGCTACACCTTC.

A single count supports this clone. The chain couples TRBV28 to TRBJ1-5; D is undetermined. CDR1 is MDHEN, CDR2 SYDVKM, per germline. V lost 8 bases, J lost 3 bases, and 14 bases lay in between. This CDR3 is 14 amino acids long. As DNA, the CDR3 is TGTGCCAGCGCCGAGTCCGCCAACAATCAGCCCCAGCATTTT. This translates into CASAESANNQPQHF.

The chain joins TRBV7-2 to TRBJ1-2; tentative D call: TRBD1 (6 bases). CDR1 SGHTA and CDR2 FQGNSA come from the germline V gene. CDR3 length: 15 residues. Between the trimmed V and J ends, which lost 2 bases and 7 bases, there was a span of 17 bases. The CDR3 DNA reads TGTGCCAGCAGCTTACCCCAGGGGTCCCCAATTGGCTACACCTTC. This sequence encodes CASSLPQGSPIGYTF.

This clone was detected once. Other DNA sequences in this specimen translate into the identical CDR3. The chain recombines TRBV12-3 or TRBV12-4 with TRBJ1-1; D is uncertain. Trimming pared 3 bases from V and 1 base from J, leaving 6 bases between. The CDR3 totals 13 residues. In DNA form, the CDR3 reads TGTGCCAGCAGTTTTGGGAGGAACACTGAAGCTTTCTTT. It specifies CASSFGRNTEAFF.

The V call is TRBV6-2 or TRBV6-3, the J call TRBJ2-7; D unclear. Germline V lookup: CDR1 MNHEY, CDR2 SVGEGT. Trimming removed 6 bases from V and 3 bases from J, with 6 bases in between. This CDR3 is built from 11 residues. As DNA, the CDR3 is TGTGCCAGCAGCCCATACTACGAGCAGTACTTC. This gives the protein CASSPYYEQYF.

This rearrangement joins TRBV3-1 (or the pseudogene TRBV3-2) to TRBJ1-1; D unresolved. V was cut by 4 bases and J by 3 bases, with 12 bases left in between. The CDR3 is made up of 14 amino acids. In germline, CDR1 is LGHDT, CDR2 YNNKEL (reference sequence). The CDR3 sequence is CASSRGVADTEAFF. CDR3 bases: TGTGCCAGCAGCCGCGGGGTAGCGGACACTGAAGCTTTCTTT.

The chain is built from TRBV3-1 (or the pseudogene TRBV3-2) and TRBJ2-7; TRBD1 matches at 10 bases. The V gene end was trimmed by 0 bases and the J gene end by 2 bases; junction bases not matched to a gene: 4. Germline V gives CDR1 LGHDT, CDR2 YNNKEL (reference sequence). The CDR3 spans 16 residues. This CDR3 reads CASSQDPGQGPYEQYF. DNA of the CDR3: TGTGCCAGCAGCCAAGATCCGGGACAGGGGCCCTACGAGCAGTACTTC.

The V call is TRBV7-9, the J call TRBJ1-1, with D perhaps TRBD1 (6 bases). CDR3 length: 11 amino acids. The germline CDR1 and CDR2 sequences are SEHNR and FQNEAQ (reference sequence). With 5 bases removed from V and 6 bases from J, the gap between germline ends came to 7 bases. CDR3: CASSRTAEAFF. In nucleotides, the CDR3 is TGTGCCAGCAGCCGGACAGCTGAAGCTTTCTTT.

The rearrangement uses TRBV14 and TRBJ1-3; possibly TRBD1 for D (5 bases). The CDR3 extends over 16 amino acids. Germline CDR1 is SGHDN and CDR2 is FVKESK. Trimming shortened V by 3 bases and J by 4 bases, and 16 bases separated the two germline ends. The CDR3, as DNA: TGTGCCAGCAGCCAGGGGTACGGCAGGGTCGGAAACACCATATATTTT. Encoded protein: CASSQGYGRVGNTIYF.

The CDR3 region is CASSEEAETGSHEQYF. The CDR3 DNA follows: TGTGCCAGCAGTGAAGAGGCTGAGACAGGGTCCCACGAGCAGTACTTC. The chain recombines TRBV2 with TRBJ2-7, with 7 bases aligning to TRBD1. V lost 1 base to trimming and J lost 5 bases; unmatched junction nucleotides: 11. Germline CDR1 and CDR2: SNHLY and FYNNEI. This CDR3 has 16 residues.

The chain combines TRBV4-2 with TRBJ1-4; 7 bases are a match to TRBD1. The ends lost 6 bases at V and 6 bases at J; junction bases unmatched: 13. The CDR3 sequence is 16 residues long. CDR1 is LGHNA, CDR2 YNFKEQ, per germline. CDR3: CASRRTGKEIYEKLFF. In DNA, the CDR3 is TGTGCCAGCAGGCGGACAGGAAAGGAAATATATGAAAAACTGTTTTTT.

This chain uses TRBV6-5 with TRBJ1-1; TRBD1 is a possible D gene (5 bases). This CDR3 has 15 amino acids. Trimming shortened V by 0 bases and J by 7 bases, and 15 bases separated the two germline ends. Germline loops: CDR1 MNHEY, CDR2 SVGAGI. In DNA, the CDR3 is TGTGCCAGCAGTTACTCCGCAGGGAAGGTGAATGAAGCTTTCTTT. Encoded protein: CASSYSAGKVNEAFF.

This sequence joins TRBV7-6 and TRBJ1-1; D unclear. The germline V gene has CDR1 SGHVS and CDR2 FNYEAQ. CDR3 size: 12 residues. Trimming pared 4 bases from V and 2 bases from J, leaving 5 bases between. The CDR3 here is CASSSRNTEAFF. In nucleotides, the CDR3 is TGTGCCAGCAGCTCCCGTAACACTGAAGCTTTCTTT.

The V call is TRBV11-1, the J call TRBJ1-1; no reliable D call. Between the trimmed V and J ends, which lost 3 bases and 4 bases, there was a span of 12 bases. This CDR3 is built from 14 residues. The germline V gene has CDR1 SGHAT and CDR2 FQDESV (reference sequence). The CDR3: CASSFGQVSTEAFF. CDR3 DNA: TGTGCCAGCAGCTTTGGGCAGGTGTCCACTGAAGCTTTCTTT.

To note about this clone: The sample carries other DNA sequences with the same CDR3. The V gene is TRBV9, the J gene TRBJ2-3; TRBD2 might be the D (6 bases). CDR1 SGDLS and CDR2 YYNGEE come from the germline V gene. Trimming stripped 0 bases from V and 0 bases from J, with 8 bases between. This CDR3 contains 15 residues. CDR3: CASSVDGGSTDTQYF. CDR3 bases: TGTGCCAGCAGCGTAGACGGGGGAAGCACAGATACGCAGTATTTT.

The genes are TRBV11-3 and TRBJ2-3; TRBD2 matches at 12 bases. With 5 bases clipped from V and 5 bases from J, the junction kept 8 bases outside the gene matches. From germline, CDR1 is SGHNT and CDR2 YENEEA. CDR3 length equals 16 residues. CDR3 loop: CASSAGLAGPQDTQYF. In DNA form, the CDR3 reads TGTGCCAGCAGCGCGGGACTAGCGGGCCCCCAAGATACGCAGTATTTT. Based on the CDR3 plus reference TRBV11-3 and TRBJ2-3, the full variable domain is EAGVVQSPRYKIIEKKQPVAFWCNPISGHNTLYWYLQNLGQGPELLIRYENEEAVDDSQLPKDRFSAERLKGVDSTLKIQPAELGDSAVYLCASSAGLAGPQDTQYFGPGTRLTVL.

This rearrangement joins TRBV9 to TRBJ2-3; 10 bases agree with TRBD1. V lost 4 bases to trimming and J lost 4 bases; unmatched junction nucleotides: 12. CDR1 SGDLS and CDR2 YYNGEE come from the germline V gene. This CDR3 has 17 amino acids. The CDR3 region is CASSSPVRDRGADTQYF. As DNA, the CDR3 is TGTGCCAGCAGCTCTCCGGTTCGGGACAGGGGCGCAGATACGCAGTATTTT.

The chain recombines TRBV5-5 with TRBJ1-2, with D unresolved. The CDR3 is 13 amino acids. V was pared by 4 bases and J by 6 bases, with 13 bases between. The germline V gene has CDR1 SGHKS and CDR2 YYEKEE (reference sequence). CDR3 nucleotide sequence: TGTGCCAGCAGCCCCCATCTTTCGGATGGCTACACCTTC. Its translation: CASSPHLSDGYTF.